The clone carrying this T cell receptor beta chain was seen many times. Using its own MiXCR run on the 5' RACE reads, TCRdb lists one record per CDR3 protein. Of some 37,000 distinct CDR3 sequences in the sample, roughly 8% were seen once. This CDR3 contains 14 residues. Germline trimming cut 5 bases from V and 7 bases from J; bases unmatched to any gene: 4. This sample stems from a study of spatial heterogeneity in lung cancer. For the study at large: Unique TCR and UMI combinations averaged more than ten appearances each in raw reads.

Time point specified: sample taken at primary tumor resection. In each case, whole RNA from tumor, nontumor lung or frozen PBMC was sequenced unsorted. Patients with untreated early-stage non-small cell lung cancer, numbering approximately 70, were the donors. The sample in question was PBMCs, obtained at surgery. The rearrangement links TRBV12-3 or TRBV12-4 to TRBJ1-6, with 8 bases lining up with TRBD1. The sequence derives from a male donor with early-stage non-small cell lung cancer. The CDR3 protein is CASSDRGWNSPLHF. CDR3 DNA: TGTGCCAGCAGTGACAGGGGCTGGAATTCACCCCTCCACTTT.